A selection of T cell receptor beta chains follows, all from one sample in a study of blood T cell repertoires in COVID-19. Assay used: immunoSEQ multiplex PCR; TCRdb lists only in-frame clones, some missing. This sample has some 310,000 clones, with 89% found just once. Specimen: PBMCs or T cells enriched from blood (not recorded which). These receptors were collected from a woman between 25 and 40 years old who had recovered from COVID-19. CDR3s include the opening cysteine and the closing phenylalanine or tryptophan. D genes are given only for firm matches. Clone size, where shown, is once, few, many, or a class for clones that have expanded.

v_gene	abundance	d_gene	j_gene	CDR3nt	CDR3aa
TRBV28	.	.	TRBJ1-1	TGTGCCAGCAGTGAGAGTATGGGGGGGCTTAGTGAAGCTTTCTTT	CASSESMGGLSEAFF
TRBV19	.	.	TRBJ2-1	TGTGCCAGTAGTTTCTGGGCAAACTCCCCCTACAATGAGCAGTTCTTC	CASSFWANSPYNEQFF
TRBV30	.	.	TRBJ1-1	TGTGCCTGGAGTGTACAGGTTCCTAACACTGAAGCTTTCTTT	CAWSVQVPNTEAFF
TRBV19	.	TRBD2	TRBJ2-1	TGTGCCAGTAGTATACTCGGGGCGGGAGGACAAAATGAGCAGTTCTTC	CASSILGAGGQNEQFF
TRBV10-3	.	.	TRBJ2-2	TGTGCCATTAGGGGGACCGGGGAGCTGTTTTTT	CAIRGTGELFF
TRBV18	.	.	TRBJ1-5	TGTGCCAGCTCATCGAGGGGGGGAATTACCGATAGCAATCAGCCCCAGCATTTT	CASSSRGGITDSNQPQHF
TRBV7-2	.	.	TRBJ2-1	TGTGCCAGCAGCTTAGGAGCCCTTAATGAGCAGTTCTTC	CASSLGALNEQFF
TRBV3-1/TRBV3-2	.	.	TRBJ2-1	TGTGCCAGCAGCCGGGAGGCCAGCTACAATGAGCAGTTCTTC	CASSREASYNEQFF
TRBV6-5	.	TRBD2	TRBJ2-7	TGTGCCAGTGGAGAGGGACTAGCGACAGACGAGCAGTACTTC	CASGEGLATDEQYF
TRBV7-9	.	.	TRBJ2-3	TGTGCCAGCAGCGGCTCTAGCACAGATACGCAGTATTTT	CASSGSSTDTQYF
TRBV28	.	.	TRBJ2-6	TGTGCCAGCAGGACCCCGGGGTTCATCGACTCTGGGGCCAACGTCCTGACTTTC	CASRTPGFIDSGANVLTF
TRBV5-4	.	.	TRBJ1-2	TGTGCCAGCAGTAAAACGGGGGGCAACTATGGCTACACCTTC	CASSKTGGNYGYTF
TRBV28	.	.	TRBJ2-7	TGTGCCAGCAGTTACGGTAGGGTTGCGGGCTCCTACGAGCAGTACTTC	CASSYGRVAGSYEQYF
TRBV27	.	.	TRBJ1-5	TGTGCCAGCAGGACGGGGTTTGGCAATCAGCCCCAGCATTTT	CASRTGFGNQPQHF
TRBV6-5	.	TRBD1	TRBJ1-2	TGTGCCAGCAGTCCCGGGACAGGATATGGCTACACCTTC	CASSPGTGYGYTF
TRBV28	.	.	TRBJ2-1	TGTGCCAGCAGTTTTATAAGGGGGAATGAGCAGTTCTTC	CASSFIRGNEQFF
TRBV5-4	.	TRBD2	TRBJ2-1	TGTGCCAGCAGCTTCGGTGGACTAGCGGGAGCCCATGAGCAGTTCTTC	CASSFGGLAGAHEQFF
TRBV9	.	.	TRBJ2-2	TGTGCCAGCAGCGTTTTTGATTACAGGGACACCGGGGAGCTGTTTTTT	CASSVFDYRDTGELFF
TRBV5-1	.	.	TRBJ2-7	TGCGCCAGCAGCTATGCAGGGCGGGAGCAGTACTTC	CASSYAGREQYF
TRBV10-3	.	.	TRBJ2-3	TGTGCCTCCTCATCGGTGGATACGCAGTATTTT	CASSSVDTQYF
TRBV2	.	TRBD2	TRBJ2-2	TGTGCCAGCAAGACCGGGACTACCAACACCGGGGAGCTGTTTTTT	CASKTGTTNTGELFF
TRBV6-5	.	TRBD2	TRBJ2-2	TGTGCCAGCAGTTGGACTAGCGGGAGCACCGGGGAGCTGTTTTTT	CASSWTSGSTGELFF
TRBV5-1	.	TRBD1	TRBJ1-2	TGCGCCAGCAGCTTGGCGCTTAATATAGGGACAGGGAAGTTCAACTATGGCTACACCTTC	CASSLALNIGTGKFNYGYTF
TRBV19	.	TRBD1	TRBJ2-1	TGTGCCAGTAGAACCGGGACAGGGGTGTCCTACAATGAGCAGTTCTTC	CASRTGTGVSYNEQFF
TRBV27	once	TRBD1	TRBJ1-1	TGTGCCAGCAGTACAGGGGACTACACTGAAGCTTTCTTT	CASSTGDYTEAFF
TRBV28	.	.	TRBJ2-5	TGTGCCAGCACCATGGGGGGGGGCTCCCTGACCCAGTACTTC	CASTMGGGSLTQYF
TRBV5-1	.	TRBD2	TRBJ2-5	TGCGCCAGCAGCTACAGACTAGCTGGGGGAGAGACCCAGTACTTC	CASSYRLAGGETQYF
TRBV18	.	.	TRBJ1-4	TGTGCCAGCTCACCTCGGAGGGGAGGTAATGAAAAACTGTTTTTT	CASSPRRGGNEKLFF
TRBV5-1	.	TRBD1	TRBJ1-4	TGCGCCAGCAGCTTGGGGGACAGTGACAATGAAAAACTGTTTTTT	CASSLGDSDNEKLFF
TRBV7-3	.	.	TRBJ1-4	TGTGCCAGCAGCTTAAATAGTGGTGAAAGTGAAAAACTGTTTTTT	CASSLNSGESEKLFF
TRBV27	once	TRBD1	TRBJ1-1	TGTGCCAGCAGGGGACAGGGGATTCCTGAAGCTTTCTTT	CASRGQGIPEAFF
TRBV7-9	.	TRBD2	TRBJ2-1	TGTGCCAGCAGCCCGGGACTAGCGGGAGGGCGCTTAGGGAATGAGCAGTTCTTC	CASSPGLAGGRLGNEQFF
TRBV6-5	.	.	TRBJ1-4	TGTGCCAGCAGTTTCCGGGGGGGGCCAACTAATGAAAAACTGTTTTTT	CASSFRGGPTNEKLFF